The 4 T cell receptor beta chains given below trace back to one sample, sequenced in a study of blood T cell repertoires in COVID-19. Method: immunoSEQ multiplex PCR; TCRdb's copy keeps in-frame clones and lacks some. This sample carries fewer than 200,000 clones, under 85% of them seen once, and the ten largest clones take less than 10%. Material: peripheral blood. These receptors were taken from a woman in her sixties or seventies with COVID-19, enrolled during active disease.

The V call is TRBV7-2, the J call TRBJ2-5, with a tentative D call TRBD1 (5 bases). The CDR3 runs to 15 residues. The V end lost 5 bases, the J end lost 2 bases, and 15 bases lay between the germline ends. CDR1 and CDR2 from the germline V gene are SGHTA and FQGNSA. The CDR3 region is CASSPMGRVQETQYF. CDR3 nucleotides: TGTGCCAGCAGCCCCATGGGCAGGGTTCAAGAGACCCAGTACTTC.

This chain joins TRBV20-1 and TRBJ2-7; possibly TRBD1 for D (5 bases). There are 17 residues in the CDR3. V dropped 3 bases and J dropped 1 base, with 22 bases sitting between them. Per the germline V gene, CDR1 is DFQATT and CDR2 is SNEGSKA (reference sequence). As DNA, the CDR3 is TGCAGTGCTAGTTGGGTGCAGGGTCGCCTTGGTTCCTACGAGCAGTACTTC. It translates to CSASWVQGRLGSYEQYF.

In its sample, this clone was seen a few times. The V gene is TRBV30, the J gene TRBJ2-7; D gene ambiguous. This CDR3 is 13 amino acids long. Trimming removed 0 bases at V and 5 bases at J, with 11 bases between. Germline loops: CDR1 GTSNPN, CDR2 SVGIG (reference sequence). The CDR3, as DNA: TGTGCCTGGAGTGTACGTGGGCCCCACGAGCAGTACTTC. Protein sequence: CAWSVRGPHEQYF.

The chain has TRBV6-5 and TRBJ2-1, with 8 bases lining up with TRBD1. The germline CDR1 and CDR2 sequences are MNHEY and SVGAGI. The CDR3 is 15 residues long. Trimming removed 2 bases from V and 4 bases from J; junction bases left unmatched: 4. The CDR3 DNA follows: TGTGCCAGCAGTTACCAAAGGACAGGGTACAATGAGCAGTTCTTC. Amino acid sequence: CASSYQRTGYNEQFF.